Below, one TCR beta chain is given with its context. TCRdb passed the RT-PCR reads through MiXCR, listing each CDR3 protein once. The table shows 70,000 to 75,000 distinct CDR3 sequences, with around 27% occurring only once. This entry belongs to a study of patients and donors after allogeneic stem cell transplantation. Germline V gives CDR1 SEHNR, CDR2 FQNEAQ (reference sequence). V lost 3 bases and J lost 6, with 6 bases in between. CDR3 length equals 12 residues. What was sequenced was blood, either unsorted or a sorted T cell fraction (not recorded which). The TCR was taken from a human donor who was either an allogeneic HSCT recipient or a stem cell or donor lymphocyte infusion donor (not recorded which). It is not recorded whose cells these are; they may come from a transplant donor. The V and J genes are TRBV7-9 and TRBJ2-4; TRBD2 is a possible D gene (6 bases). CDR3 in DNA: TGTGCCAGCAGCTTCGGGGGAAACATTCAGTACTTC. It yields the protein CASSFGGNIQYF.